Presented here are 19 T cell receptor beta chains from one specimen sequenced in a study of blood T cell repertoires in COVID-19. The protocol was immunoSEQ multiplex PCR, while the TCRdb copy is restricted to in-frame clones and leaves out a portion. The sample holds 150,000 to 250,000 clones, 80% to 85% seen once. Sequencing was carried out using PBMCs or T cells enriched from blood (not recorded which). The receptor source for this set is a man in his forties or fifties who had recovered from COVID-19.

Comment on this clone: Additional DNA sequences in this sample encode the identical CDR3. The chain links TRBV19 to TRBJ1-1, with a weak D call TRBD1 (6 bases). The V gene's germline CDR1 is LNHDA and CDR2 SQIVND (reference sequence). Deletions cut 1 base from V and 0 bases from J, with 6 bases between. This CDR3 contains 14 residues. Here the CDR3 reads CASSIGQVNTEAFF. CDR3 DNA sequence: TGTGCCAGTAGTATAGGACAGGTGAACACTGAAGCTTTCTTT.

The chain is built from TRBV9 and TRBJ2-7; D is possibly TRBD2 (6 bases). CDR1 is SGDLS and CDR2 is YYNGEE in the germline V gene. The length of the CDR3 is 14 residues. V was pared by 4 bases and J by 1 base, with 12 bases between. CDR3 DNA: TGTGCCAGCAGCCGCGGGGCGGGTTCCTACGAGCAGTACTTC. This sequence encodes CASSRGAGSYEQYF.

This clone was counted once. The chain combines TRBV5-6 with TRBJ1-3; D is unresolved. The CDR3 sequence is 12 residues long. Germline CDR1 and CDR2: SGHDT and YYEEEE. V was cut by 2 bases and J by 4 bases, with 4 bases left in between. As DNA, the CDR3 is TGTGCCAGCAGCTTCCAGGGAAACACCATATATTTT. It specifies CASSFQGNTIYF.

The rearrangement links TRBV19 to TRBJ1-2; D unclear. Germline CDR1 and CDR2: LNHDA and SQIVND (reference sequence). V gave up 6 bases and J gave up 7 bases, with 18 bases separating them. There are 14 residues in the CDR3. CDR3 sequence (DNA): TGTGCCAGTAGCCCGGGGTCTACCCAAGGTGGCTACACCTTC. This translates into CASSPGSTQGGYTF.

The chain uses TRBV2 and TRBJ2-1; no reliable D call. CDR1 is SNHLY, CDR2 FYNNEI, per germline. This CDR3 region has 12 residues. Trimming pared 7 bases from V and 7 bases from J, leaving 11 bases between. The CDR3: CASKPTRNEQFF. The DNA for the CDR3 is TGTGCCAGCAAACCTACCCGAAATGAGCAGTTCTTC.

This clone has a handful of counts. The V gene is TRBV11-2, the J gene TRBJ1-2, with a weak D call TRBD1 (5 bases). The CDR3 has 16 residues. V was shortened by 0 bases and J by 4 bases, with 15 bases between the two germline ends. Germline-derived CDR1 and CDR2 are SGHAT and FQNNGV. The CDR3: CASSLDLKGGAYGYTF. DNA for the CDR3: TGTGCCAGCAGCTTAGATTTGAAGGGAGGGGCCTATGGCTACACCTTC.

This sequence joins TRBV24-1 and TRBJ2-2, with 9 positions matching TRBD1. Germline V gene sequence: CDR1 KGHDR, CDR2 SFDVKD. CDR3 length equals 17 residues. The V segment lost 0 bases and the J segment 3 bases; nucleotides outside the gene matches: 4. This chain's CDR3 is CATSDLQTGGDTGELFF. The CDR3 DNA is TGTGCCACCAGTGATTTGCAGACAGGGGGGGACACCGGGGAGCTGTTTTTT.

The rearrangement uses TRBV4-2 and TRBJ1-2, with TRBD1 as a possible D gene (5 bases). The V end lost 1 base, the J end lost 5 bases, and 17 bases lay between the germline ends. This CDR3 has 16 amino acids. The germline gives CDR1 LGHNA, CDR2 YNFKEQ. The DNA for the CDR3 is TGTGCCAGCAGCCAAGTCAGGGCCCGCTCGGATTATGGCTACACCTTC. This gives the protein CASSQVRARSDYGYTF.

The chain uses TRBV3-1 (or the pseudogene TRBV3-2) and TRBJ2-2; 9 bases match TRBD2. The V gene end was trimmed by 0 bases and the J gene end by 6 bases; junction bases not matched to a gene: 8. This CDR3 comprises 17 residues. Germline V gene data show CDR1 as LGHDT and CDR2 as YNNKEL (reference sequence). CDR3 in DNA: TGTGCCAGCAGCCAAGATGGCGGCGGGGGGGCGTCCGGGGAGCTGTTTTTT. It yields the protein CASSQDGGGGASGELFF.

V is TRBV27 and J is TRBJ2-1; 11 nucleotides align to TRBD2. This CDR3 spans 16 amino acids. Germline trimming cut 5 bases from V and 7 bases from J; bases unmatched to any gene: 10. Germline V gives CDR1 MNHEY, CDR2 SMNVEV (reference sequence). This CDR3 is CASSPRLAGTQNEQFF. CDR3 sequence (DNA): TGTGCCAGCAGTCCCAGACTAGCGGGGACCCAGAATGAGCAGTTCTTC.

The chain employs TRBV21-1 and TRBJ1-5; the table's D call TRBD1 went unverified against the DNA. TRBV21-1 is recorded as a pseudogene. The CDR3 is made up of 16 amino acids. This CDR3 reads CASSKDSGGSNQPQHF. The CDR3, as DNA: TGTGCCAGCAGCAAAGACTCAGGGGGAAGCAATCAGCCCCAGCATTTT.

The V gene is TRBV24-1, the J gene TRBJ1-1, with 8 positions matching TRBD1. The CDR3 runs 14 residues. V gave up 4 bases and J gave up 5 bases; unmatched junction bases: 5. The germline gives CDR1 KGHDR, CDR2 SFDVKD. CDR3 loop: CATSDATGGTEAFF. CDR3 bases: TGTGCCACCAGTGACGCAACAGGGGGGACTGAAGCTTTCTTT.

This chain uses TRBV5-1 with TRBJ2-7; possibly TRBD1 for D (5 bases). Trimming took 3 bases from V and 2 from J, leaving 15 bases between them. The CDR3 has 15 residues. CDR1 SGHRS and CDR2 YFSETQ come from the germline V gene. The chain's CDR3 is CASSSTLTVPYEQYF. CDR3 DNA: TGCGCCAGCAGCTCTACCCTGACAGTCCCCTACGAGCAGTACTTC.

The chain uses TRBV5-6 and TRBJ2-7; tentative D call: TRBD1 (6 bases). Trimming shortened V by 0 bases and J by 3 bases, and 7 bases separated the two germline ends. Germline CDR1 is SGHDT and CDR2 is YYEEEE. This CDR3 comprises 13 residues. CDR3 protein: CASSLVGGYEQYF. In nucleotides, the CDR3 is TGTGCCAGCAGCTTGGTAGGGGGCTACGAGCAGTACTTC.

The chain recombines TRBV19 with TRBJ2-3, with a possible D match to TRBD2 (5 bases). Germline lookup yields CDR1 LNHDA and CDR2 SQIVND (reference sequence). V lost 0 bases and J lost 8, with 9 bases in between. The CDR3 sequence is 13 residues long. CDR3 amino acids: CASSIDGLVTQYF. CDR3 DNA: TGTGCCAGTAGTATAGACGGACTTGTTACGCAGTATTTT.

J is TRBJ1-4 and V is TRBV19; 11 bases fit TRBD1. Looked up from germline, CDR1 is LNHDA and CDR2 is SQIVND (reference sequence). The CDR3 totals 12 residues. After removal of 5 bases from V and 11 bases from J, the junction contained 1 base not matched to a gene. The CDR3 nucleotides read TGTGCCAGTAGTGGGACAGGGGGGAAACTGTTTTTT. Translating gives CASSGTGGKLFF.

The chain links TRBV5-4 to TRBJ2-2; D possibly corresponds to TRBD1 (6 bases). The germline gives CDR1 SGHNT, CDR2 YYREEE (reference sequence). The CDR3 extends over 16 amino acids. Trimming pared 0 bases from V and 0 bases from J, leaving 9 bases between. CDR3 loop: CASSLEGDPNTGELFF. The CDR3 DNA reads TGTGCCAGCAGCTTGGAGGGGGACCCGAACACCGGGGAGCTGTTTTTT.

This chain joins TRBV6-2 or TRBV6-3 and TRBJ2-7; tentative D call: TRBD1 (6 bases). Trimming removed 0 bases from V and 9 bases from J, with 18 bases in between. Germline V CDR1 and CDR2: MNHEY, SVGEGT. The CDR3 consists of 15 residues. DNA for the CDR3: TGTGCCAGCAGTTACTCAACCGCCAGGGGTAGGGCGCAGTACTTC. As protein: CASSYSTARGRAQYF.

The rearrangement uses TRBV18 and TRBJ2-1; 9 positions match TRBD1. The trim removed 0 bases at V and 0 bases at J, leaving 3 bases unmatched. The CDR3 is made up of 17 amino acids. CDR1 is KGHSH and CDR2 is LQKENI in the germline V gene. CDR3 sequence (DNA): TGTGCCAGCTCACCACCGACAGGGGGGGGCTCCTACAATGAGCAGTTCTTC. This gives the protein CASSPPTGGGSYNEQFF.